Here is one T cell receptor beta chain with its context. Its antigen is unknown. The data belong to a study of cytomegalovirus exposure and HLA in healthy donors. Study background: Assignment to the Caucasian-associated ancestry cluster applied to 81% of the approximately 400 genotyped donors.

General study findings and limits: In an earlier analysis, in fewer than 700 donors, most V segments appeared productive either ~87% or ~30% of the time. The study labeled 150 to 200 TCR beta chains cytomegalovirus-associated.

The ends lost 10 bases at V and 5 bases at J; junction bases unmatched: 7. From germline, CDR1 is ENHRY and CDR2 SYGVKD. This CDR3 is built from 12 residues. This PCR relied on a set of 60 Vbeta primers and 13 Jbeta primers. TCRdb's table, derived via immunoSEQ multiplex PCR, lists solely in-frame clones and lacks some. The data contain under 80,000 clones, 65% to 70% of them singletons. This clonotype was obtained from a woman in her twenties or thirties in good health and CMV-seronegative. The chain links TRBV10-3 to TRBJ1-1, with 7 bases matching TRBD1. Sequencing was carried out using PBMCs. The CDR3: CATNRGSTEAFF. As DNA, the CDR3 is TGTGCCACCAACAGGGGTAGTACTGAAGCTTTCTTT.